The clone carrying this T cell receptor (beta chain) was observed a handful of times. A junction end diverges from the germline sequence, so it may reflect a read error. The data stem from a study of early T cells in non-severe SARS-CoV-2 infection. Study context: With bulk RNA from unsorted whole blood as input, sequencing yielded unpaired chains.

Germline-derived CDR1 and CDR2 are DFQATT and SNEGSKA (reference sequence). The CDR3 has 14 residues. Individually, cDNA molecules had unique molecular identifiers attached to them. TCRdb processed the 5' RACE reads anew with MiXCR; each CDR3 protein has one entry. There are some 50,000 distinct CDR3 sequences in the sample; about 10% occur only once, and approximately 4% lies in the top ten. The chain has TRBV20-1 and TRBJ2-7; D unresolved. The source of this sequence is an adult who was a healthcare worker with PCR-confirmed SARS-CoV-2 infection or an uninfected control (not recorded which). The specimen comprised whole blood, sampled at baseline. The CDR3 DNA follows: TGCAGTGCTGGAGACTGGAAGCGCTCCTACGAGCAGTACTTC. Its protein product is CSAGDWKRSYEQYF.